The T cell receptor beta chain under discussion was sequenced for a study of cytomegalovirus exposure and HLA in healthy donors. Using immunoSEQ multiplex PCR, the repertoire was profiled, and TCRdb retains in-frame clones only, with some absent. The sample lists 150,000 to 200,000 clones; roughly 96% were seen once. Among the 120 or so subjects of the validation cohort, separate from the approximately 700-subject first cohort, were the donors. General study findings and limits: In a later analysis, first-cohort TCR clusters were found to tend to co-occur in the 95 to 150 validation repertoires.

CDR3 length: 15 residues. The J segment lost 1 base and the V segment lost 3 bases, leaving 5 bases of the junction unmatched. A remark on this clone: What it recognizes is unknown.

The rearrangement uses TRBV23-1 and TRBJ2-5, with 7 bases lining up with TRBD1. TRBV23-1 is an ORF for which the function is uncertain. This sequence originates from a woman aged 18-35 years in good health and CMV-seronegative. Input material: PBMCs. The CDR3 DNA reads TGCGCCAGCAGTCACGGACAGGATCCCCAAGAGACCCAGTACTTC. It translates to CASSHGQDPQETQYF.